This paragraph covers one T cell receptor (beta chain) sequence. The target antigen is unknown. Those with chemo-refractory metastatic non-small-cell lung cancer were treated with focal radiation combined with CTLA-4 blockade using ipilimumab. This specimen belongs to a study of radiotherapy plus CTLA-4 blockade in lung cancer. About the research overall: An objective response was seen in 15% to 20% of patients, and disease control in roughly 28%. General study results and limits: Blood saw expansion of tumor-derived TCR clones after radiotherapy plus ipilimumab. Best predicting response, reportedly, were early blood T cell clone dynamics, with interferon-beta.

The repertoire was sequenced with immunoSEQ multiplex PCR; TCRdb's copy has only in-frame clones and lacks some. The sample holds about 62,000 clones, roughly three quarters seen once. The clonotype comes from a human donor with non-small cell lung cancer who had a complete response to radiotherapy plus ipilimumab. Here the sequenced sample was peripheral blood, taken from a patient treated with radiotherapy plus ipilimumab.

CDR3 nucleotides: TGTGCCATCCAACAGGGAAGCTCCTATAATTCACCCCTCCACTTT. It is translated as CAIQQGSSYNSPLHF. V gene TRBV7-9 combines with J gene TRBJ1-6; TRBD1 is a possible D gene (6 bases). V was shortened by 10 bases and J by 0 bases, with 13 bases between the two germline ends. This CDR3 has 15 residues. The germline V gene has CDR1 SEHNR and CDR2 FQNEAQ (reference sequence).